This is a list of T cell receptor beta chains from one sample in a study of control samples from healthy donors and cancer patients. Using immunoSEQ multiplex PCR, the repertoire was profiled, and TCRdb retains in-frame clones only, with some absent. The sample carries about 110,000 clones, over 75% recorded once. The specimen was PBMCs. The origin of the receptors is a woman aged 60 to 75 with lung cancer. The CDR3 runs from the conserved cysteine through the conserved F or W. The D gene is left open where the match is weak. Only part of the rows carry a size: once, few, many, or a class if the clone is expanded.

size	V	J	D	DNA	CDR3
.	TRBV15	TRBJ1-2	.	TGTGCCACCAGCAGAGTTGGTGAGCCGAAGGGCTACACCTTC	CATSRVGEPKGYTF
.	TRBV7-2	TRBJ2-1	.	TGTGCCAGCAGCTTAGGGGGAGGTGAGCAGTTCTTC	CASSLGGGEQFF
.	TRBV19	TRBJ1-1	.	TGTGCCAGTAGTCGGAGTGAGAACACTGAAGCTTTCTTT	CASSRSENTEAFF
.	TRBV11-2	TRBJ2-2	.	TGTGCCAGCAGCTTAGGCACCGGGGAGCTGTTTTTT	CASSLGTGELFF
.	TRBV18	TRBJ1-2	.	TGTGCCAGCTCCCCCGGACGGACAGTAGATAACTATGGCTACACCTTC	CASSPGRTVDNYGYTF
.	TRBV19	TRBJ1-3	.	TGTGCCAGTACCGAGCCGTCCGGGAGCTCTGGAAACACCATATATTTT	CASTEPSGSSGNTIYF
.	TRBV10-3	TRBJ1-2	TRBD1	TGTGCCATCAGTGAGTTGGGAGGACAGGGAGATGGCTACACCTTC	CAISELGGQGDGYTF
.	TRBV24-1	TRBJ2-1	TRBD2	TGTGCCACCAGTGCCGGAGGTAGCGGGGGGTCCTTCTCCTACAATGAGCAGTTCTTC	CATSAGGSGGSFSYNEQFF
.	TRBV5-1	TRBJ2-1	TRBD2	TGCGCCAGCAGCAAAGGGACTAGCGGATCCTACAATGAGCAGTTCTTC	CASSKGTSGSYNEQFF
.	TRBV4-1	TRBJ1-6	.	TGCGCCAGCAGCCAATTAGAGGGGCAGGAGAATTCACCCCTCCACTTT	CASSQLEGQENSPLHF
.	TRBV3-1/TRBV3-2	TRBJ2-7	.	TGTGCCAGCAGACAAGGGGGCTCCTACGAGCAGTACTTC	CASRQGGSYEQYF
.	TRBV5-1	TRBJ2-3	TRBD1	TGCGCCAGCAGCGGCCGACAGGGGAGCACAGATACGCAGTATTTT	CASSGRQGSTDTQYF
.	TRBV9	TRBJ1-1	.	TGTGCCAGCAGCGTAGAAGGGGAGAACACTGAAGCTTTCTTT	CASSVEGENTEAFF
.	TRBV5-4	TRBJ1-5	.	TGTGCCAGCAGCACACAGGGAAGCAATCAGCCCCAGCATTTT	CASSTQGSNQPQHF
.	TRBV29-1	TRBJ1-1	.	TGCAGCGTTGTTGGTCTATACACTGAAGCTTTCTTT	CSVVGLYTEAFF
.	TRBV6-5	TRBJ1-1	.	TGTGCCAGCAGGGCAACGCATCAGGGGTACACTGAAGCTTTCTTT	CASRATHQGYTEAFF
.	TRBV19	TRBJ1-1	.	TGTGCCAGTAGTATGGAATCGGGGGCGGTGGGCACTGAAGCTTTCTTT	CASSMESGAVGTEAFF
once	TRBV3-1/TRBV3-2	TRBJ1-4	.	TGTGCCAGCAGCCAAGATAAGGGGAACATTAATGAAAAACTGTTTTTT	CASSQDKGNINEKLFF
.	TRBV14	TRBJ1-4	.	TGTGCCAGCAGCCAAGATAGGAGATCTGAAAAACTGTTTTTT	CASSQDRRSEKLFF
.	TRBV18	TRBJ2-2	TRBD1	TGTGCCAGCCTGGGACAGGGGACCGGGGAGCTGTTTTTT	CASLGQGTGELFF
.	TRBV27	TRBJ1-5	.	TGTGAAAGGGCAAATTGGATGGGCAATCAGCCCCAGCATTTT	CERANWMGNQPQHF
few	TRBV18	TRBJ2-3	.	TGTGCCAGCTCCGGACAGCCAGGCGATACGCAGTATTTT	CASSGQPGDTQYF
.	TRBV19	TRBJ1-1	TRBD1	TGTGCCAGTAGTCTCAGGACAGGGAGTGGGAACACTGAAGCTTTCTTT	CASSLRTGSGNTEAFF
.	TRBV10-3	TRBJ2-1	TRBD2	TGTGCCATCAGTGAGTCCCAGGGACTAGCGGGAGAGGGGGTCACAATGGAGCAGTTCTTC	CAISESQGLAGEGVTMEQFF
.	TRBV11-2	TRBJ2-7	TRBD2	TGTGCCAGCAGCTTAGGCGGGAGTTTATCCTACGAGCAGTACTTC	CASSLGGSLSYEQYF
once	TRBV19	TRBJ2-1	TRBD2	TGTGCCAGTAGTTCTAGCGGACGCTACAATGAGCAGTTCTTC	CASSSSGRYNEQFF